The source of this T cell receptor (beta chain) is a study of T cell repertoires in aging, cancer and after chemotherapy. For the study at large: Patients with glioblastoma brain tumors were sampled before and after temozolomide-based therapy.

Findings and caveats of the study: Healthy donors lost TCR diversity with age mainly through richness, cancer patients through richness and evenness. Untreated cancer patients had significantly lower blood TCR diversity than age-matched healthy donors. No conclusions about immunological memory after chemotherapy can be drawn from the repertoire data.

The V gene lost 4 bases and the J gene lost 6 bases, with 10 bases spanning the gap. The germline V gene has CDR1 SGHDN and CDR2 FVKESK. The CDR3 is 14 amino acids. The template was genomic DNA from peripheral blood, not RNA. Points on this clonotype: What it recognizes is unknown.

Multiplex touch-down PCR with TRB-A/B primers amplified rearranged V-D-J TRB sequences. In TCRdb, the multiplex PCR reads were re-called with MiXCR into one record per CDR3 protein. The sample records some 2,200 distinct CDR3 sequences, 20% to 30% being singletons. The receptor's source is a human donor with a solid tumor. The specimen sequenced was blood. V is TRBV14 and J is TRBJ1-6; a possible D gene is TRBD1 (5 bases). CDR3 residues: CASSPGLANSPLHF. CDR3 bases: TGTGCCAGCAGCCCGGGACTGGCTAATTCACCCCTCCACTTT.